This T cell receptor beta chain was recorded in a study of T-cell reconstitution after alpha-beta-depleted transplantation in children. The study's findings and limits: For some patients, TCRbeta diversity was high at day 60 because of recipient T cells and thymic progenitors that survived. Newly generated T cells supplied most T-cell counts and diversity one year post-transplant. Reportedly, alpha-beta T cells present about two months post-transplant originated from several hundred expanded clones of graft origin.

The CDR3 covers 14 residues. The V and J ends lost 4 bases and 3 bases respectively, with 11 bases between them. This clonotype was counted at least ten times. Its antigen is currently unknown. Unique molecular identifiers were incorporated when the TCRbeta library was constructed. One entry per CDR3 protein results from TCRdb running MiXCR on the PCR reads. The profile covers about 160,000 distinct CDR3 sequences, with more than 9.5% appearing a single time and under 15% taken by the ten largest. This clonotype was sampled from a boy aged 2-15 years with acute myeloid leukemia, due to receive a stem cell transplant. This chain joins TRBV12-3 or TRBV12-4 and TRBJ2-3, with D hard to call. The source material was PBMCs, sampled before TCRalphabeta/CD19-depleted stem cell transplant. DNA of the CDR3: TGTGCCAGCAGTTCTCGGTCACGGACAGATACGCAGTATTTT. It codes for CASSSRSRTDTQYF.